These 9 T cell receptor beta chains came from one sample sequenced in a study of blood T cell repertoires in COVID-19. Measured with immunoSEQ multiplex PCR; TCRdb has only the in-frame clones, and not every one. The sample has over 120,000 clones; 70% to 90% are singletons. The sequencing sample was made of peripheral blood. These receptors were taken from a man aged 65-85 years with acute or convalescent COVID-19.

The chain recombines TRBV28 with TRBJ2-2; 10 bases are shared with TRBD2. Germline lookup yields CDR1 MDHEN and CDR2 SYDVKM. CDR3 length equals 17 residues. With 7 bases clipped from V and 2 bases from J, the junction kept 10 bases outside the gene matches. Written as DNA, the CDR3 is TGTGCCAGCACCCTGGGACTAGCGAAGACAAACACCGGGGAGCTGTTTTTT. Encoded protein: CASTLGLAKTNTGELFF.

This sequence joins TRBV19 and TRBJ2-5; 13 bases fit TRBD2. The CDR3 sequence is 17 residues long. Trimming took 5 bases from V and 1 from J; bases not matched to a gene: 7. Germline loops: CDR1 LNHDA, CDR2 SQIVND (reference sequence). The CDR3 sequence is CASSLFRTSGGQETQYF. CDR3 DNA sequence: TGTGCCAGTAGTTTATTTCGGACTAGCGGGGGCCAAGAGACCCAGTACTTC.

The J gene is TRBJ2-1, the V gene TRBV3-1 (or the pseudogene TRBV3-2), with 8 bases fitting TRBD2. Germline V gene sequence: CDR1 LGHDT, CDR2 YNNKEL (reference sequence). Unmatched junction bases numbered 6, after V lost 1 base and J lost 4 bases. This CDR3 is built from 16 residues. The CDR3 DNA reads TGTGCCAGCAGCCAAGTCTTACTAGCGGTATACAATGAGCAGTTCTTC. Its translation is CASSQVLLAVYNEQFF.

The chain combines TRBV7-9 with TRBJ1-3; D ambiguous. The CDR3 spans 16 residues. V was pared by 1 base and J by 4 bases, with 14 bases between. Germline lookup yields CDR1 SEHNR and CDR2 FQNEAQ (reference sequence). The CDR3 region has the DNA TGTGCCAGCAGCTTAGTGGGCAGCCAAGGAGGAAACACCATATATTTT. It is translated as CASSLVGSQGGNTIYF.

The CDR3 nucleotides read TGTGCCAGCAGACTAGCGGGCTACGAGCAGTACTTC. Protein product: CASRLAGYEQYF. The chain joins TRBV28 to TRBJ2-7; TRBD2 agrees at 9 bases. The junction had 0 bases not matched to a gene; V was cut back by 6 bases and J by 3 bases. The CDR3 is 12 amino acids. CDR1 MDHEN and CDR2 SYDVKM come from the germline V gene.

V is TRBV15 and J is TRBJ2-1; TRBD1 might be the D (5 bases). CDR3 size: 14 residues. Looked up from germline, CDR1 is LNHNV and CDR2 is YYDKDF (reference sequence). The V end was cut by 5 bases, the J end by 8 bases, with 16 bases between. CDR3 residues: CATSPQTDSDEQFF. CDR3 coding DNA: TGTGCCACCAGCCCCCAGACAGATTCAGATGAGCAGTTCTTC.

The chain combines TRBV5-8 with TRBJ1-1, with TRBD1 matching over 10 bases. CDR3 size: 16 residues. Germline CDR1 and CDR2: SGHTS and YDEGEE. Germline trimming cut 0 bases from V and 5 bases from J; bases unmatched to any gene: 7. The CDR3 bases are TGTGCCAGCAGCTTGGGAACCGGGACAGGGGTTACTGAAGCTTTCTTT. It encodes CASSLGTGTGVTEAFF.

This chain uses TRBV30 with TRBJ2-7; D is possibly TRBD1 (6 bases). CDR1 GTSNPN and CDR2 SVGIG come from the germline V gene (reference sequence). The V and J ends lost 5 bases and 5 bases respectively, with 16 bases between them. The CDR3 totals 13 residues. DNA of the CDR3: TGTGCCTGGGGTCTACAGGGAAGGGACGAGCAGTACTTC. This codes for CAWGLQGRDEQYF.

This clone has just one count. The chain joins TRBV28 to TRBJ1-5; perhaps TRBD1 as D (5 bases). Trimming removed 7 bases from V and 4 bases from J, with 23 bases in between. Per the germline V gene, CDR1 is MDHEN and CDR2 is SYDVKM. This CDR3 is built from 17 residues. Written as DNA, the CDR3 is TGTGCCAGCACCTTTTACGCCAGGGTCTTCCGGAATCAGCCCCAGCATTTT. Its protein is CASTFYARVFRNQPQHF. Variable domain in full (rest from reference TRBV28 and TRBJ1-5): DVKVTQSSRYLVKRTGEKVFLECVQDMDHENMFWYRQDPGLGLRLIYFSYDVKMKEKGDIPEGYSVSREKKERFSLILESASTNQTSMYLCASTFYARVFRNQPQHFGDGTRLSIL.